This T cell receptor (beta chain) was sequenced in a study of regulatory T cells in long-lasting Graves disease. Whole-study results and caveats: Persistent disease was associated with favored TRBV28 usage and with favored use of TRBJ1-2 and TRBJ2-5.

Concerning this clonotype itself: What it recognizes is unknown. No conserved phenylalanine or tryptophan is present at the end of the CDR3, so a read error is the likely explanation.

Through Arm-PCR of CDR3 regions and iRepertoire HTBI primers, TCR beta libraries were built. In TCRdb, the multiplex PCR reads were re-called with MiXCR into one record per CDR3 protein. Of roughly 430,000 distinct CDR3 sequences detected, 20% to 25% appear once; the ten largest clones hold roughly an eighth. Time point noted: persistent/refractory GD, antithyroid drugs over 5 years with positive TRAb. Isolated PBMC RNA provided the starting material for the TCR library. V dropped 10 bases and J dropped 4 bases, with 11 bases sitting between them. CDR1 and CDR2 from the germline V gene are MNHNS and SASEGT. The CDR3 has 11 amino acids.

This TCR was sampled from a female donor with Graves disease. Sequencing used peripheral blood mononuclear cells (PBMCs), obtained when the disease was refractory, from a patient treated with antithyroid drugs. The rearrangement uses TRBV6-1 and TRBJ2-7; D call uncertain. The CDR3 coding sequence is TGTGCCACCGGGTTTGTTTACGAGCAGTACCTC. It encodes CATGFVYEQYL.